The 22 T cell receptor beta chains listed next were all sequenced from one sample in a study of T-cell reconstitution after alpha-beta-depleted transplantation in children. Researchers prepared the TCRbeta library using unique molecular identifiers, the study reports. TCRdb reprocessed the PCR reads with MiXCR, giving one entry per CDR3 protein. Here the sample spans a few hundred thousand distinct CDR3 sequences, around 18% being singletons. The sample was PBMCs from the stem cell graft donor, taken from the stem cell graft. Source of these receptors: a human donor who donated a stem cell graft to a child with acute lymphoblastic leukemia.

This clonotype has a handful of counts. The chain combines TRBV19 with TRBJ2-1; D is ambiguous. Germline V gene lookup returns CDR1 LNHDA and CDR2 SQIVND (reference sequence). The CDR3 loop spans 12 amino acids. V lost 1 base, J lost 7 bases, and 5 bases lay in between. The CDR3 loop reads CASSIGVNEQFF. The CDR3 region has the DNA TGTGCCAGTAGTATAGGGGTAAATGAGCAGTTCTTC.

The chain joins TRBV20-1 to TRBJ2-1; perhaps TRBD2 as D (7 bases). CDR1 and CDR2 (germline): DFQATT, SNEGSKA (reference sequence). Between the trimmed V and J ends, which lost 2 bases and 7 bases, there was a span of 18 bases. The CDR3 has 15 amino acids. The CDR3 DNA reads as TGCAGTGCTAGAAACCCGGGGGGCGCAGGGAATGAGCAGTTCTTC. This encodes CSARNPGGAGNEQFF.

This clonotype occurred a few times. Here the CDR3 reads CASSSKPPGLVYNEQFF. DNA for the CDR3: TGTGCCAGCAGCTCAAAGCCTCCGGGACTGGTCTACAATGAGCAGTTCTTC. The J gene is TRBJ2-1, the V gene TRBV5-7, with D perhaps matching TRBD2 (6 bases). TRBV5-7 is an ORF, with its function uncertain. The V end was cut by 3 bases, the J end by 3 bases, with 19 bases between. The CDR3 runs 17 residues.

V usage is TRBV19 and J usage is TRBJ1-1; D remains ambiguous. The CDR3 runs to 11 residues. Germline V lookup: CDR1 LNHDA, CDR2 SQIVND (reference sequence). Trimming removed 3 bases from V and 8 bases from J, with 7 bases in between. In DNA, the CDR3 is TGTGCCAGTAGTATGATGGGGGAAGCTTTCTTT. Translated, it gives CASSMMGEAFF.

This clonotype was counted a few times. The rearrangement links TRBV20-1 to TRBJ1-5, with TRBD1 matching over 7 bases. Germline V lookup: CDR1 DFQATT, CDR2 SNEGSKA (reference sequence). The junction had 8 bases not matched to a gene; V was cut back by 3 bases and J by 6 bases. This CDR3 has 14 residues. In DNA form, the CDR3 reads TGCAGTGCTAGTTCAGGGGGGGTAAGTCAGCCCCAGCATTTT. This sequence encodes CSASSGGVSQPQHF.

This clonotype has more than one count but fewer than ten. The CDR3 spells CASSLGDRSTNEKLFF. As DNA, the CDR3 is TGTGCCAGCAGCTTAGGGGACAGGTCAACTAATGAAAAACTGTTTTTT. The chain uses TRBV7-9 and TRBJ1-4; 8 nucleotides agree with TRBD1. The V segment lost 1 base and the J segment 0 bases; nucleotides outside the gene matches: 1. The CDR3 spans 16 residues. Germline V gene data show CDR1 as SEHNR and CDR2 as FQNEAQ (reference sequence).

This clonotype appeared many times. The rearrangement uses TRBV5-1 and TRBJ1-3, with 7 bases lining up with TRBD1. Germline CDR1 is SGHRS and CDR2 is YFSETQ. V trimming: 2 bases; J trimming: 1 base; junction bases outside the gene matches: 3. The length of the CDR3 is 15 residues. CDR3 in amino acids: CASSFTGASGNTIYF. CDR3 in DNA: TGCGCCAGCAGCTTTACAGGGGCATCTGGAAACACCATATATTTT.

The gene calls are TRBV3-1 and TRBJ1-1; 7 bases fit TRBD1. With V trimmed by 1 base and J by 3 bases, 11 bases remained unmatched. The CDR3 covers 17 residues. The germline V gene has CDR1 LGHDT and CDR2 YNNKEL (reference sequence). The chain's CDR3 is CASSQAFQGGLHTEAFF. CDR3 DNA sequence: TGTGCCAGCAGCCAAGCGTTTCAGGGGGGCCTTCACACTGAAGCTTTCTTT.

The chain recombines TRBV9 with TRBJ2-2, with TRBD2 matching 12 bases. This CDR3 contains 16 residues. Germline V gives CDR1 SGDLS, CDR2 YYNGEE. J gave up 3 bases and V 3 bases, and 3 bases lay outside the gene matches. The DNA for the CDR3 is TGTGCCAGCAGCGCTGGACTAGCGGGGTACACCGGGGAGCTGTTTTTT. Translated, it gives CASSAGLAGYTGELFF.

The genes are TRBV12-3 or TRBV12-4 and TRBJ2-7; a weak D match, TRBD1 (5 bases). The CDR3 has 13 amino acids. Trimming stripped 8 bases from V and 9 bases from J, with 20 bases between. The CDR3 coding sequence is TGTGCCAGCGACAGTAACCCACACGTAGGGCAGTACTTC. Its translation: CASDSNPHVGQYF.

The gene calls are TRBV27 and TRBJ1-2; 7 positions agree with TRBD1. V dropped 6 bases and J dropped 4; count of bases not matched to a gene: 5. In germline, CDR1 is MNHEY, CDR2 SMNVEV (reference sequence). The length of the CDR3 is 13 residues. DNA for the CDR3: TGTGCCAGCAGACCCGGGACAGCCTATGGCTACACCTTC. This codes for CASRPGTAYGYTF.

The chain employs TRBV2 and TRBJ1-1, with a tentative D call TRBD1 (6 bases). The germline CDR1 and CDR2 sequences are SNHLY and FYNNEI. There are 16 residues in the CDR3. Trimming left V 3 bases short and J 1 base short, with 15 bases between. The CDR3 loop is CASSDHYRVKNTEAFF. DNA for the CDR3: TGTGCCAGCAGTGACCACTACAGGGTTAAGAACACTGAAGCTTTCTTT.

This clonotype has only a few counts. The CDR3 loop reads CASTVSRQGRTGELFF. The DNA for the CDR3 is TGTGCCAGCACCGTATCTCGACAGGGTCGTACCGGGGAGCTGTTTTTT. V gene TRBV6-1 combines with J gene TRBJ2-2; 7 bases map to TRBD1. In germline, CDR1 is MNHNS, CDR2 SASEGT. V gave up 7 bases and J gave up 5 bases; unmatched junction bases: 13. The CDR3 has 16 residues.

CDR3: CASSRWTVNTEAFF. The CDR3 region has the DNA TGTGCCAGCAGCCGATGGACGGTCAACACTGAAGCTTTCTTT. This chain connects TRBV3-1 to TRBJ1-1; D remains unclear. Germline V gene lookup returns CDR1 LGHDT and CDR2 YNNKEL (reference sequence). The CDR3 runs 14 residues. The V and J ends lost 4 bases and 2 bases respectively, with 11 bases between them.

The CDR3 sequence is CAISYRDDTGSYEQYF. In nucleotides, the CDR3 is TGTGCCATCAGTTACAGGGATGACACGGGCTCCTACGAGCAGTACTTC. The V and J genes are TRBV10-3 and TRBJ2-7; possible D gene TRBD1, 6 bases. Germline V CDR1 and CDR2: ENHRY, SYGVKD. The V gene lost 5 bases and the J gene lost 0 bases, with 17 bases spanning the gap. The CDR3 consists of 16 residues.

V gene TRBV12-3 or TRBV12-4 combines with J gene TRBJ1-4; D uncertain. The CDR3 contains 12 residues. Trimming cost V 7 bases and J 12 bases, with 15 bases left between them. The CDR3 DNA reads as TGTGCCAGCACAAATTGGGGAGAGGAACTGTTTTTT. Its protein product is CASTNWGEELFF.

The chain couples TRBV29-1 to TRBJ1-1; a possible D gene is TRBD1 (6 bases). Germline CDR1 and CDR2: SQVTM and ANQGSEA. Trimming took 3 bases from V and 1 from J, leaving 12 bases between them. There are 14 residues in the CDR3. The CDR3 region is CSVETGAWNTEAFF. The CDR3 region has the DNA TGCAGCGTTGAGACGGGGGCCTGGAACACTGAAGCTTTCTTT.

This chain joins TRBV12-3 or TRBV12-4 and TRBJ1-5; perhaps TRBD1 as D (5 bases). This CDR3 is built from 14 residues. Trimming removed 3 bases from V and 4 bases from J, with 10 bases in between. As DNA, the CDR3 is TGTGCCAGCAGTTTTTTAGGGGCAAATCAGCCCCAGCATTTT. It is translated as CASSFLGANQPQHF.

The chain employs TRBV14 and TRBJ2-5, with TRBD2 matching 9 bases. Germline V gene lookup returns CDR1 SGHDN and CDR2 FVKESK. This CDR3 is built from 17 residues. Trimming took 1 base from V and 1 from J; bases not matched to a gene: 7. CDR3 protein: CASSQARTSALQETQYF. CDR3 in DNA: TGTGCCAGCAGCCAAGCCCGGACTAGCGCCCTCCAAGAGACCCAGTACTTC.

This clonotype was counted between two and nine times. The chain links TRBV4-1 to TRBJ2-2; tentative D call: TRBD1 (7 bases). There are 14 residues in the CDR3. The germline CDR1 and CDR2 sequences are MGHRA and YSYEKL. The ends were cut back, 3 bases at V and 8 bases at J, with 13 bases in the middle. The CDR3 DNA follows: TGCGCCAGCAGCCACGCAGGGGGGTCGGGGGAGCTGTTTTTT. This encodes CASSHAGGSGELFF.

A few counts support this clonotype. The rearrangement joins TRBV18 to TRBJ2-1, with TRBD1 matching 11 bases. This CDR3 has 15 residues. J gave up 9 bases and V 5 bases, and 9 bases lay outside the gene matches. The germline V gene has CDR1 KGHSH and CDR2 LQKENI. The CDR3: CASSSRDRGYGEQFF. DNA for the CDR3: TGTGCCAGCTCATCCCGGGACAGGGGGTACGGTGAGCAGTTCTTC.

The chain links TRBV7-9 to TRBJ1-1; 9 positions match TRBD1. The CDR3 totals 14 residues. The trim removed 4 bases at V and 6 bases at J, leaving 6 bases unmatched. CDR1 is SEHNR, CDR2 FQNEAQ, per germline (reference sequence). This CDR3 is CASSSGQGGPEAFF. The DNA for the CDR3 is TGTGCCAGCAGCTCGGGACAGGGTGGCCCTGAAGCTTTCTTT.